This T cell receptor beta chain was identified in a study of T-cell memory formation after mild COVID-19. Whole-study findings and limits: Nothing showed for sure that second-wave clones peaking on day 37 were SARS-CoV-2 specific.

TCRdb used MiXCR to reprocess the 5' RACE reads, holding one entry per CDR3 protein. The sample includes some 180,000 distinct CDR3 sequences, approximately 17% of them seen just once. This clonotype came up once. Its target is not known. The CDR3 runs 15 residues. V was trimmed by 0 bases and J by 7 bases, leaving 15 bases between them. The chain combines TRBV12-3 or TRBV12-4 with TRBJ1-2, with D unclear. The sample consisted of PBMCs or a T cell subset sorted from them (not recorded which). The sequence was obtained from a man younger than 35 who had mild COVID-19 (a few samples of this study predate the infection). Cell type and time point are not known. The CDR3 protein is CASSLARRSGVGYTF. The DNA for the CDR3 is TGTGCCAGCAGTTTAGCGAGGCGGTCAGGCGTTGGCTACACCTTC.